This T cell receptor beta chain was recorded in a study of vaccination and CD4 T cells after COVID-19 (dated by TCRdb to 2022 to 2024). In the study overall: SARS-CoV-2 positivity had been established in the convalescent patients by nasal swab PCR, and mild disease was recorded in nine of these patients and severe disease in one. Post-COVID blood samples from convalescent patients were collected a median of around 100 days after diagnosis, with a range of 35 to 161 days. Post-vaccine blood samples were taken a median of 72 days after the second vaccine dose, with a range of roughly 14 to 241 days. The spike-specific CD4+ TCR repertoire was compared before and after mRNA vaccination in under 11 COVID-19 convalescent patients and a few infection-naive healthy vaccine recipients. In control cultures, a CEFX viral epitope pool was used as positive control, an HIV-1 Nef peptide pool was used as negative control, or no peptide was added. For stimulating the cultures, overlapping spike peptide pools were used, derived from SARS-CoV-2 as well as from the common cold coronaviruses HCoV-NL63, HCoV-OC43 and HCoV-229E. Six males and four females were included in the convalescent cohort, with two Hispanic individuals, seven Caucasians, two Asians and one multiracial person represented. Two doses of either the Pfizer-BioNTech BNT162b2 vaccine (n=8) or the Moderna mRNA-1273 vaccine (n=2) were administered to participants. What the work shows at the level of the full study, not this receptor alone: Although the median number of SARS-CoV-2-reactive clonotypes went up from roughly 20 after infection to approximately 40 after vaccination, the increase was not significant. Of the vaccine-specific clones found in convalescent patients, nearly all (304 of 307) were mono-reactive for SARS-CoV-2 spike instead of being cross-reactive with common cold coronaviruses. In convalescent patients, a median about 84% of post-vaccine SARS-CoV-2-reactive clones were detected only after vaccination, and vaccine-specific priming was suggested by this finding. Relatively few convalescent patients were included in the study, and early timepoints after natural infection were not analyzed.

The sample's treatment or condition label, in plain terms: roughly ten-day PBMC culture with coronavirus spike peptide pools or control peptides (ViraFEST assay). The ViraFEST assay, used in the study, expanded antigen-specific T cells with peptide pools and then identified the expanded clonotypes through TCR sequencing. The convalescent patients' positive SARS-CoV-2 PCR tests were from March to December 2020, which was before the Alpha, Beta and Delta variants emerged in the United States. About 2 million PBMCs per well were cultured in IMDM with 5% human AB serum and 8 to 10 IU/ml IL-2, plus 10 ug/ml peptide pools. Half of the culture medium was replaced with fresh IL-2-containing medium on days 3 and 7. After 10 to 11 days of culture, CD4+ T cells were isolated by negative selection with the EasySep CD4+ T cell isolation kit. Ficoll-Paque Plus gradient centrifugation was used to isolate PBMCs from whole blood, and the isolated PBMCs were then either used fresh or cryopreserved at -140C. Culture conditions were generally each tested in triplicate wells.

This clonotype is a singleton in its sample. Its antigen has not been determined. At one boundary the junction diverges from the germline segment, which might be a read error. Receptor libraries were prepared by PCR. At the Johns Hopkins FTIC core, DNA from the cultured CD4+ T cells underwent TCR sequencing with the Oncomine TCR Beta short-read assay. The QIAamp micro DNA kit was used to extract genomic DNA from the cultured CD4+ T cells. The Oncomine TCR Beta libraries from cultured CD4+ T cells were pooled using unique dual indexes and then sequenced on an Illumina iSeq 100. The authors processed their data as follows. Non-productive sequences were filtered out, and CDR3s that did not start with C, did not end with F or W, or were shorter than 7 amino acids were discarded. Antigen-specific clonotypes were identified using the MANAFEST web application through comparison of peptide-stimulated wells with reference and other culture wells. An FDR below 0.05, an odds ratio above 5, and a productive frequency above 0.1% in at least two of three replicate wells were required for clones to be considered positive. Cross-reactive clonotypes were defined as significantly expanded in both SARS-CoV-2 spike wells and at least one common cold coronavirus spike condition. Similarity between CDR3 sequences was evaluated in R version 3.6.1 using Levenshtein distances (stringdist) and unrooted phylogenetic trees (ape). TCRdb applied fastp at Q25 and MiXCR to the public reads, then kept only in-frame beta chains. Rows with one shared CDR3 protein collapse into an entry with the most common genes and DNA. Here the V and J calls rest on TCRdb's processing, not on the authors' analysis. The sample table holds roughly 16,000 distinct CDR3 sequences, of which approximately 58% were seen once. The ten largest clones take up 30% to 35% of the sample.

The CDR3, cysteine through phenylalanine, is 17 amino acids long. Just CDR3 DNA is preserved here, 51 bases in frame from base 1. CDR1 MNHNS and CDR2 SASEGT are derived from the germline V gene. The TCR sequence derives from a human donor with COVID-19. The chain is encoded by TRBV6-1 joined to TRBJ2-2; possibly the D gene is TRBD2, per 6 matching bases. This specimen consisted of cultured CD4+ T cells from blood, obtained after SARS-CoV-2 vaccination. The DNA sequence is TGTGCCAGCACCACTCAACCTAGGACTGGGGTTACCGGGGGGCTGTTTTTT. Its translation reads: CASTTQPRTGVTGGLFF.